The 30 T cell receptor beta chains given below trace back to one sample, sequenced in a study of T cells in Graves' hyperthyroidism and ophthalmopathy. The source material, RNA transcripts, was used to amplify TCR beta CDR3 regions. The HTBI primer set drove a first-round RT-PCR of the TCR CDR3. One entry per CDR3 protein, called by TCRdb with MiXCR from the multiplex PCR reads. The sample lists 490,000 or so distinct CDR3 sequences; 20% to 25% were seen once. The sequenced material came from blood. Every receptor here comes from a woman in her 70s with Graves' ophthalmopathy.

This clonotype was counted many times. The chain joins TRBV28 to TRBJ2-1; the D gene could be TRBD1 or TRBD2 (5 bases each). Trimming removed 3 bases at V and 2 bases at J, with 8 bases between. The CDR3 loop spans 14 amino acids. Germline V lookup: CDR1 MDHEN, CDR2 SYDVKM. The chain's CDR3 is CASSFGTAYNEQFF. The DNA for the CDR3 is TGTGCCAGCAGTTTCGGGACGGCCTACAATGAGCAGTTCTTC.

Of note for this clonotype: A much larger clone lies a single base off, so this may be a read error. The rearrangement uses TRBV27 and TRBJ1-2; D uncertain. The germline V gene encodes CDR1 MNHEY and CDR2 SMNVEV (reference sequence). The CDR3 has 15 amino acids. DNA for the CDR3: TGTACCAGCAGTTCCCTCCAGACATCTTCGTCGGGCTACACCTTC. Its translation: CTSSSLQTSSSGYTF.

This clonotype came up many times. This chain connects TRBV7-2 to TRBJ2-5; D perhaps matches TRBD2 (6 bases). The CDR3 extends over 14 amino acids. V gave up 7 bases and J gave up 2 bases, with 14 bases separating them. Germline lookup yields CDR1 SGHTA and CDR2 FQGNSA. This CDR3 is CASTWRGGQETQYF. CDR3 nucleotides: TGTGCCAGCACCTGGCGAGGAGGGCAAGAGACCCAGTACTTC.

The chain uses TRBV5-1 and TRBJ1-2; TRBD1 might be the D (5 bases). Deletions cut 0 bases from V and 0 bases from J, with 21 bases between. Germline loops: CDR1 SGHRS, CDR2 YFSETQ. The CDR3 extends over 19 amino acids. The CDR3 spells CASSLAFSGTPSSNYGYTF. CDR3 sequence (DNA): TGCGCCAGCAGCTTGGCCTTCTCTGGGACCCCTTCTTCTAACTATGGCTACACCTTC.

This clonotype has a handful of counts. The chain combines TRBV6-1 with TRBJ2-2; TRBD1 might be the D (5 bases). Germline-derived CDR1 and CDR2 are MNHNS and SASEGT. This CDR3 region has 15 residues. The V end was cut by 4 bases, the J end by 3 bases, with 12 bases between. CDR3 bases: TGTGCCAGCAGTGGTAGGCAGGGATACACCGGGGAGCTGTTTTTT. Translation: CASSGRQGYTGELFF.

There are many counts of this clonotype. This chain connects TRBV7-8 to TRBJ2-3, with D perhaps TRBD2 (6 bases). The CDR3 has 15 residues. Germline V lookup: CDR1 SGHVS, CDR2 FQNEAQ. The germline V and J ends were trimmed by 5 bases and 4 bases, with 16 bases remaining between them. The CDR3 protein is CASSRNRGMADTQYF. The CDR3 nucleotides read TGTGCCAGCAGCCGAAATCGGGGGATGGCAGATACGCAGTATTTT.

This clonotype was seen a single time. The rearrangement joins TRBV6-1 to TRBJ2-5, with TRBD2 identical over 10 bases. V shed 6 bases and J 4 bases; nucleotides not matched to a gene: 14. The CDR3 is made up of 17 amino acids. Looked up from germline, CDR1 is MNHNS and CDR2 is SASEGT. The CDR3 is CASSRLPSSGSGETQYF. The CDR3 DNA reads as TGTGCCAGCAGCCGACTCCCTTCTAGCGGGAGTGGAGAGACCCAGTACTTC.

The CDR3, as DNA: TGTGCCTGGAGTGCGGTGGTGAGAGGCACTGAAGCTTTCTTT. It encodes CAWSAVVRGTEAFF. The chain recombines TRBV30 with TRBJ1-1; no definite D call. The ends were cut back, 1 base at V and 4 bases at J, with 13 bases in the middle. Germline CDR1 GTSNPN, CDR2 SVGIG (reference sequence). The CDR3 is 14 amino acids.

This clonotype was found a few times. The chain employs TRBV11-2 and TRBJ1-1; D gene ambiguous. The CDR3 covers 16 residues. Trimming removed 0 bases from V and 3 bases from J, with 14 bases in between. Germline V CDR1 and CDR2: SGHAT, FQNNGV. The CDR3 nucleotides are TGTGCCAGCAGCTTAGATTCCCGCAGGTGGTACACTGAAGCTTTCTTT. Protein: CASSLDSRRWYTEAFF.

This clonotype showed up just a few times. The CDR3 sequence: CSADFRDRGQPQHF. For the CDR3, the DNA is TGCAGTGCTGACTTCAGGGATCGGGGTCAGCCCCAGCATTTT. V is TRBV20-1 and J is TRBJ1-5; D is perhaps TRBD1 (5 bases). Germline CDR1 is DFQATT and CDR2 is SNEGSKA (reference sequence). This CDR3 spans 14 amino acids. V lost 5 bases, J lost 6 bases, and 17 bases lay in between.

This clonotype has ten or more counts. The chain is built from TRBV12-3 or TRBV12-4 and TRBJ1-5, with 8 nucleotides matching TRBD1. The CDR3 runs 16 residues. V trimming: 7 bases; J trimming: 4 bases; junction bases outside the gene matches: 12. DNA of the CDR3: TGTGCCAGCACTAACAAACTCAGGGGGCCAAATCAGCCCCAGCATTTT. Amino acid sequence: CASTNKLRGPNQPQHF.

This clonotype was observed many times. This chain joins TRBV20-1 and TRBJ1-1, with D perhaps TRBD1 (5 bases). CDR1 DFQATT and CDR2 SNEGSKA come from the germline V gene (reference sequence). Trimming took 5 bases from V and 4 from J, leaving 17 bases between them. This CDR3 spans 14 amino acids. The CDR3: CSAYRRGSRTEAFF. DNA for the CDR3: TGCAGTGCTTACAGACGGGGGAGTCGCACTGAAGCTTTCTTT.

The V gene is TRBV6-1, the J gene TRBJ1-1; D remains unclear. Germline CDR1 is MNHNS and CDR2 is SASEGT. V lost 7 bases and J lost 10, with 22 bases in between. The CDR3 totals 14 residues. The CDR3 loop reads CASNYGPGRPRAFF. The CDR3 DNA reads as TGTGCCAGCAACTACGGGCCCGGGAGACCCCGAGCTTTCTTT.

This chain joins TRBV28 and TRBJ1-4; possibly TRBD1 for D (6 bases). This CDR3 is built from 15 residues. Germline lookup yields CDR1 MDHEN and CDR2 SYDVKM. With 0 bases removed from V and 5 bases from J, the gap between germline ends came to 10 bases. The CDR3 DNA is TGTGCCAGCAGTTTATGGGAGGGGGGGAATGAAAAACTGTTTTTT. Translated, it gives CASSLWEGGNEKLFF.

This clonotype was found once. The chain uses TRBV5-1 and TRBJ2-7, with TRBD2 matching 11 bases. The CDR3 is 15 amino acids. CDR1 and CDR2 (germline): SGHRS, YFSETQ. After removal of 0 bases from V and 7 bases from J, the junction contained 6 bases not matched to a gene. CDR3 residues: CASSLVAGGPREQYF. CDR3 bases: TGCGCCAGCAGCTTGGTAGCGGGAGGGCCTCGGGAGCAGTACTTC.

This clonotype has at least ten counts. The chain combines TRBV20-1 with TRBJ1-1, with D hard to call. V lost 2 bases and J 1 base, leaving 17 bases between the germline ends. In germline, CDR1 is DFQATT, CDR2 SNEGSKA (reference sequence). The CDR3 sequence is 16 residues long. CDR3 in amino acids: CSARRLSAVANTEAFF. CDR3 sequence (DNA): TGCAGTGCTAGACGTCTGTCAGCAGTCGCGAACACTGAAGCTTTCTTT.

The table lists this clonotype with a count of one. The chain combines TRBV20-1 with TRBJ1-5, with 8 bases aligning to TRBD1. After removal of 1 base from V and 5 bases from J, the junction contained 16 bases not matched to a gene. The CDR3 length is 18 residues. The germline CDR1 and CDR2 sequences are DFQATT and SNEGSKA (reference sequence). This chain's CDR3 is CSARASGTGILNHQPQHF. Written as DNA, the CDR3 is TGCAGTGCTAGAGCGTCCGGGACAGGTATTTTAAACCATCAGCCCCAGCATTTT.

The chain has TRBV27 and TRBJ2-7, with D unclear. Germline V CDR1 and CDR2: MNHEY, SMNVEV (reference sequence). The length of the CDR3 is 16 residues. Trimming took 0 bases from V and 0 from J, leaving 12 bases between them. The DNA for the CDR3 is TGTGCCAGCAGTTTATCGTTAGCTAGTTACTCCTACGAGCAGTACTTC. Translated, it gives CASSLSLASYSYEQYF.

This clonotype has at least ten counts. The chain employs TRBV2 and TRBJ2-2; no clear D. V lost 5 bases, J lost 1 base, and 14 bases lay in between. CDR3 size: 16 residues. Looked up from germline, CDR1 is SNHLY and CDR2 is FYNNEI. In DNA form, the CDR3 reads TGTGCCAGCAGTAGTATCCAGCCCAGGAACACCGGGGAGCTGTTTTTT. The encoded protein is CASSSIQPRNTGELFF. Together with reference TRBV2 and TRBJ2-2, the CDR3 gives the full variable domain: EPEVTQTPSHQVTQMGQEVILRCVPISNHLYFYWYRQILGQKVEFLVSFYNNEISEKSEIFDDQFSVERPDGSNFTLKIRSTKLEDSAMYFCASSSIQPRNTGELFFGEGSRLTVL.

The chain couples TRBV30 to TRBJ2-2, with a tentative D call TRBD2 (6 bases). From germline, CDR1 is GTSNPN and CDR2 SVGIG (reference sequence). The ends were cut back, 2 bases at V and 7 bases at J, with 14 bases in the middle. The CDR3 length is 14 residues. CDR3 loop: CAWSMGLGGGELFF. Here the CDR3 DNA reads TGTGCCTGGAGTATGGGACTTGGGGGCGGGGAGCTGTTTTTT. The entire variable domain, with the rest obtained from reference TRBV30 and TRBJ2-2, is as follows: SQTIHQWPATLVQPVGSPLSLECTVEGTSNPNLYWYRQAAGRGLQLLFYSVGIGQISSEVPQNLSASRPQDRQFILSSKKLLLSDSGFYLCAWSMGLGGGELFFGEGSRLTVL.

The rearrangement uses TRBV9 and TRBJ1-1; tentative D call: TRBD1 (5 bases). The CDR3 spans 12 residues. Trimming shortened V by 7 bases and J by 5 bases, and 12 bases separated the two germline ends. Per the germline V gene, CDR1 is SGDLS and CDR2 is YYNGEE. The CDR3 nucleotides read TGTGCCAGCGGGGGGGGTGGTACTGAAGCTTTCTTT. This translates into CASGGGGTEAFF. The complete variable domain, with remaining parts taken from reference TRBV9 and TRBJ1-1, reads DSGVTQTPKHLITATGQRVTLRCSPRSGDLSVYWYQQSLDQGLQFLIQYYNGEERAKGNILERFSAQQFPDLHSELNLSSLELGDSALYFCASGGGGTEAFFGQGTRLTVV.

The gene calls are TRBV29-1 and TRBJ1-1, with a tentative D call TRBD1 (6 bases). CDR3 length equals 15 residues. Germline loops: CDR1 SQVTM, CDR2 ANQGSEA. The V gene lost 7 bases and the J gene lost 2 bases, with 20 bases spanning the gap. The CDR3 region has the DNA TGCAGCGCCGCCCGGGGGGGGGGCATTAACACTGAAGCTTTCTTT. Protein sequence: CSAARGGGINTEAFF.

In this sample, this clonotype turned up many times. The rearrangement joins TRBV24-1 to TRBJ2-7, with 9 bases identical to TRBD2. With V trimmed by 4 bases and J by 3 bases, 3 bases remained unmatched. Germline V lookup: CDR1 KGHDR, CDR2 SFDVKD. CDR3 length equals 14 residues. Written as DNA, the CDR3 is TGTGCCACCAGTGACCCGACTAGCGGCTACGAGCAGTACTTC. Protein sequence: CATSDPTSGYEQYF.

The rearrangement uses TRBV6-1 and TRBJ2-1, with 13 nucleotides matching TRBD2. With V trimmed by 6 bases and J by 2 bases, 4 bases remained unmatched. The CDR3 runs 16 residues. CDR1 MNHNS and CDR2 SASEGT come from the germline V gene. As DNA, the CDR3 is TGTGCCAGCAGACGACTAGCGGGAGGACCCTACAATGAGCAGTTCTTC. It encodes CASRRLAGGPYNEQFF.

This clonotype was detected a few times. The genes are TRBV25-1 and TRBJ2-5; D assignment may be TRBD1 or TRBD2 (5 bases each). The length of the CDR3 is 13 residues. Trimming left V 6 bases short and J 4 bases short, with 12 bases between. Germline CDR1 is MGHDK and CDR2 is SYGVNS. This chain's CDR3 is CASSLGAIETQYF. Here the CDR3 DNA reads TGTGCCAGCAGCCTCGGGGCGATAGAGACCCAGTACTTC. Full variable domain (outside the CDR3, taken from reference TRBV25-1 and TRBJ2-5): EADIYQTPRYLVIGTGKKITLECSQTMGHDKMYWYQQDPGMELHLIHYSYGVNSTEKGDLSSESTVSRIRTEHFPLTLESARPSHTSQYLCASSLGAIETQYFGPGTRLLVL.

The J gene is TRBJ2-1, the V gene TRBV14; TRBD2 aligns across 10 bases. Trimming took 4 bases from V and 9 from J; bases not matched to a gene: 9. The CDR3 extends over 15 amino acids. The germline V gene encodes CDR1 SGHDN and CDR2 FVKESK. In nucleotides, the CDR3 is TGTGCCAGCAGCCTTTCAGCGGGAGGGCCAGTTGAGCAGTTCTTC. Encoded protein: CASSLSAGGPVEQFF.

Only a few counts were recorded for this clonotype. CDR3 in amino acids: CASSWDTRAEQFF. The CDR3 DNA follows: TGCGCCAGCAGCTGGGACACGCGGGCCGAGCAGTTCTTC. The V and J genes are TRBV5-1 and TRBJ2-1; D might be TRBD1 (6 bases). The germline V gene has CDR1 SGHRS and CDR2 YFSETQ. The V gene lost 3 bases and the J gene lost 10 bases, with 14 bases spanning the gap. The CDR3 consists of 13 residues.

The chain joins TRBV5-1 to TRBJ2-5, with 9 bases matching TRBD1. The length of the CDR3 is 14 residues. The germline V gene encodes CDR1 SGHRS and CDR2 YFSETQ. J lost 4 bases, V lost 4 bases, and 5 bases had no gene match. The CDR3 reads CASSGTDRGETQYF. As DNA, the CDR3 is TGCGCCAGCAGCGGGACGGACAGGGGAGAGACCCAGTACTTC.

There are a few counts of this clonotype. This rearrangement joins TRBV7-2 to TRBJ2-1, with 9 bases fitting TRBD2. The V gene end was trimmed by 5 bases and the J gene end by 0 bases; junction bases not matched to a gene: 11. This CDR3 has 18 amino acids. Per germline, CDR1 SGHTA and CDR2 FQGNSA. The CDR3 region has the DNA TGTGCCAGCAGCCCCCGCACTAGCGGGTATAGCTCCTACAATGAGCAGTTCTTC. It codes for CASSPRTSGYSSYNEQFF.

This clonotype showed up many times. The chain links TRBV27 to TRBJ2-3; TRBD2 matches 8 bases. CDR1 and CDR2 (germline): MNHEY, SMNVEV (reference sequence). The J segment lost 2 bases and the V segment lost 3 bases, leaving 7 bases of the junction unmatched. CDR3 length equals 16 residues. In DNA form, the CDR3 reads TGTGCCAGCAGTTTCACGGGAGGGGTTTTCACAGATACGCAGTATTTT. It specifies CASSFTGGVFTDTQYF.